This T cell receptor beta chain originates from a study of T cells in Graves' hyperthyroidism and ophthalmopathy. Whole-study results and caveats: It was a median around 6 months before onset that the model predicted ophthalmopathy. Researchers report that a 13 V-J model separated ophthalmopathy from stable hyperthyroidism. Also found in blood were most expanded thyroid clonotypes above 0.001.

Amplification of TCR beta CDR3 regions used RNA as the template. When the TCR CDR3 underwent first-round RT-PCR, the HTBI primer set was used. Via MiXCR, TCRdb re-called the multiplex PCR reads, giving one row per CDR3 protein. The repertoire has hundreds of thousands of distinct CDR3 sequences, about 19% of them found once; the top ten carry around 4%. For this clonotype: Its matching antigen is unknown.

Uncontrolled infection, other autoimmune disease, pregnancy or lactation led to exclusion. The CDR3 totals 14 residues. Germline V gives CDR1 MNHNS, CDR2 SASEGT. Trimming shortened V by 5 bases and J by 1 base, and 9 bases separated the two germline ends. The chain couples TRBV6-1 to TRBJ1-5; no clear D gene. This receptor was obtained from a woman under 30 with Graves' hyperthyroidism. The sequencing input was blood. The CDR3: CASSPSWSNQPQHF. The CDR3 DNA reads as TGTGCCAGCAGTCCATCATGGAGCAATCAGCCCCAGCATTTT.